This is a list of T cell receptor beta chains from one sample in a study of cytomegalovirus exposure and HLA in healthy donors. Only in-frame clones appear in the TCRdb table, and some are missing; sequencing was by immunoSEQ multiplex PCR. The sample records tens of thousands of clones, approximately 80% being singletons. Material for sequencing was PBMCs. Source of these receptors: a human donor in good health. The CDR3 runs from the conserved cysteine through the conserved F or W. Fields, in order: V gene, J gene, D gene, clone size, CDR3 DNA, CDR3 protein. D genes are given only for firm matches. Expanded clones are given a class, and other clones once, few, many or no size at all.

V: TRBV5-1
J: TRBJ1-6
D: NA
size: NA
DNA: TGCGCCAGCAGCACAGAACAGAAATCACCCCTCCACTTT
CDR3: CASSTEQKSPLHF

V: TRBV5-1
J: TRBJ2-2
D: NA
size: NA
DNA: TGCGCCAGCACCAGGGGGGAGTACACCGGGGAGCTGTTTTTT
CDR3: CASTRGEYTGELFF

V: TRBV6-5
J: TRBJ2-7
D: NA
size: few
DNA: TGTGCCAGCAGTTCACAGGGTTACGAGCAGTACTTC
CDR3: CASSSQGYEQYF

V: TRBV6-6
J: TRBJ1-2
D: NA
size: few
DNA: TGTGCCAGCAGAGCGGGGGTAGGTGGCTACACCTTC
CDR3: CASRAGVGGYTF

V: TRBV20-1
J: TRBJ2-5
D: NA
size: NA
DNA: TGCAGTGCTAGGGCTGGAGAGACCCAGTACTTC
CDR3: CSARAGETQYF

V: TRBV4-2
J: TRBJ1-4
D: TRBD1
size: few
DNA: TGTGCCAGCAGCCAATCCTCCGGGACAGTAGAAAAACTGTTTTTT
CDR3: CASSQSSGTVEKLFF

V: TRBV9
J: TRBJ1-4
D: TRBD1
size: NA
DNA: TGTGCCAGCAGCCATAGACAGGGAACCCTGCCCCCAACTAATGAAAAACTGTTTTTT
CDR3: CASSHRQGTLPPTNEKLFF

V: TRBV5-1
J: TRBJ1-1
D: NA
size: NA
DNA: TGCGCCAGCAGCTCCAGGGGAGTGGACACTGAAGCTTTCTTT
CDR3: CASSSRGVDTEAFF

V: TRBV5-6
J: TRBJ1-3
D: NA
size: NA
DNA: TGTGCCAGCAGCTTGGCAGGCAGGGTTGGAAACACCATATATTTT
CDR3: CASSLAGRVGNTIYF

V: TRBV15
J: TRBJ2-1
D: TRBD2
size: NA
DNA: TGTGCCACCAGCAACCCTAGCGGGAGCAATGAGCAGTTCTTC
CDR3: CATSNPSGSNEQFF

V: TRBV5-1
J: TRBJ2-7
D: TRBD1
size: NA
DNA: TGCGCCAGCAGCTTGACGACAGGGTCCTACGAGCAGTACTTC
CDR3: CASSLTTGSYEQYF

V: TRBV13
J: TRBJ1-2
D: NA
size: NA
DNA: TGTGCCAGCAGTCGGGGTATGGATGGCTACACCTTC
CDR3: CASSRGMDGYTF

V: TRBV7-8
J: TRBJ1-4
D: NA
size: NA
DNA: TGTGCCAGCAGTTCCGGGACAACAAAACTGTTTTTT
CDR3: CASSSGTTKLFF

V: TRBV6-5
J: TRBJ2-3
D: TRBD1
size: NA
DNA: TGTGCCAGCAGCTACGGGACAGCCCGGCGGACAGATACGCAGTATTTT
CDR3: CASSYGTARRTDTQYF

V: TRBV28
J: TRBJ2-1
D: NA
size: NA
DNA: TGTGCCAGCAGTATCGGGACACGTGAGCAGTTCTTC
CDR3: CASSIGTREQFF

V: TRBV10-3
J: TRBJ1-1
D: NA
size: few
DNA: TGTGCCATCAGGCAGGGATTGAACACTGAAGCTTTCTTT
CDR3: CAIRQGLNTEAFF

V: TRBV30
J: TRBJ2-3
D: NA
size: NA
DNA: TGTGCCTGGAGTGTGGGCGGGGCAACAGATACGCAGTATTTT
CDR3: CAWSVGGATDTQYF

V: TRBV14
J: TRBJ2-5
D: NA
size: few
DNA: TGTGCCAGCAGCCGGCGAGGACAGCATCAAGAGACCCAGTACTTC
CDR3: CASSRRGQHQETQYF

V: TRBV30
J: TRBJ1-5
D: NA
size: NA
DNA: TGTGCCTGGAGTACCAGGGAAGATCAGCCCCAGCATTTT
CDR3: CAWSTREDQPQHF

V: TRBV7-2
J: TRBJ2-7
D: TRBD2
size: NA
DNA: TGTGCCAGCAGCTCCGGACTAGGCTCCTACGAGCAGTACTTC
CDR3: CASSSGLGSYEQYF

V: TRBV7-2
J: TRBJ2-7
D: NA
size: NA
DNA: TGTGCCAGCAGCCAACATCCAGGCTACGAGCAGTACTTC
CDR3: CASSQHPGYEQYF

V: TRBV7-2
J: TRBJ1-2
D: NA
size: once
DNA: TGTGCCAGCAGCCCGGTACAGGGCGACTATGGCTACACCTTC
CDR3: CASSPVQGDYGYTF

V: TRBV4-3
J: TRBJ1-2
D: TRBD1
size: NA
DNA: TGCGCCAGCAGCCAAGATGGGACAGGGAGGTCCTATGGCTACACCTTC
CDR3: CASSQDGTGRSYGYTF

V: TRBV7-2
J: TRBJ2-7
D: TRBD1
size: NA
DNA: TGTGCCAGCAGCTTAGCGGGACAGACCCTCTACGAGCAGTACTTC
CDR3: CASSLAGQTLYEQYF

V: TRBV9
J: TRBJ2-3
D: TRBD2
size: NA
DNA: TGTGCCAGCAGCGTAGACCCTGGGACTAGCGTTCAAGATACGCAGTATTTT
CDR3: CASSVDPGTSVQDTQYF

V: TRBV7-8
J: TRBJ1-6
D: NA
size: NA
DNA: TGTGCCAGCAGCCTGGGGGGGGGCTCACCCCTCCACTTT
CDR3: CASSLGGGSPLHF

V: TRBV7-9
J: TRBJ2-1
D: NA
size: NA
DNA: TGTGCCAGCACCATTGCAGGGTCCGCAACCTACAATGAGCAGTTCTTC
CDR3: CASTIAGSATYNEQFF

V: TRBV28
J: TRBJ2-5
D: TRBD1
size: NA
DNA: TGTGCCAGCAGTCTCAGGGGGCGCGGGTCCCAAGAGACCCAGTACTTC
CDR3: CASSLRGRGSQETQYF

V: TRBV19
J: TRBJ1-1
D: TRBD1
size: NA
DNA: TGTGCCAGTAGTGAGCATGGACAGGCCCCCGAAGCTTTCTTT
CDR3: CASSEHGQAPEAFF

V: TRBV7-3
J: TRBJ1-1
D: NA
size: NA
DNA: TGTGCCAGCAGCCGGAGCGGGTTAGAGGACACTGAAGCTTTCTTT
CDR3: CASSRSGLEDTEAFF

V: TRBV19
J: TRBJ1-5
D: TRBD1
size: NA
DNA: TGTGCCAGTAGTTCACCGGGACAGGGCGGACAGCCCCAGCATTTT
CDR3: CASSSPGQGGQPQHF

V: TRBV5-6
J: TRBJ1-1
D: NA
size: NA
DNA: TGTGCCAGCAGCTTTTGGCAGTACACTGAAGCTTTCTTT
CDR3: CASSFWQYTEAFF

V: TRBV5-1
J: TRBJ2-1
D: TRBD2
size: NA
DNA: TGCGCCAGCAGCTTGGAGGCGGGGGGGTTCCTCTCCTACAATGAGCAGTTCTTC
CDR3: CASSLEAGGFLSYNEQFF

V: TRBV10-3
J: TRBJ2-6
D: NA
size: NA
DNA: TGTGCCATATCAACTTACGGGGCCAACGTCCTGACTTTC
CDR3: CAISTYGANVLTF

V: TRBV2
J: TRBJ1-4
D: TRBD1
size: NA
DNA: TGTGCCAGCAGGTCCGGGACAGGTCAGGAAAAACTGTTTTTT
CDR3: CASRSGTGQEKLFF

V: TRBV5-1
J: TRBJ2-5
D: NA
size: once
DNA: TGCGCCAGCAGCTTGGGGCAGGGGAGGGCAGAGACCCAGTACTTC
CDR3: CASSLGQGRAETQYF